This TCR beta chain was recorded in a study of cytomegalovirus exposure and HLA in healthy donors (dated by TCRdb to between 2016 and 2019). Regarding the complete study: An earlier analysis of fewer than 750 of the donors reported approximately 300 Gb of sequence data and 117 million unique TCR beta sequences obtained from some 200 million T cells. Roughly 300 gigabases of sequencing data and tens of millions of unique TCR sequences made up an early release that covered some 640 HLA-typed donors. Of the 300 to 500 genotyped donors, roughly 76% were placed in the genetic ancestry cluster associated with self-reported Caucasian donors. The study was designed to test whether signatures of past pathogen exposure could be identified by cataloging public T cell receptors. Using immunosequencing, the study profiled T cell repertoires from 666 subjects and related those repertoires to cytomegalovirus serostatus. In addition to the first cohort of 500 to 850 subjects, a separate validation cohort of 130 or so different subjects was used. High-throughput TCR immunosequencing, statistical association of individual TCRs with disease status, and machine learning were combined to predict cytomegalovirus infection status. A later analysis re-examined previously published TCR beta repertoires from more than 650 donors and added high-resolution HLA genotyping to investigate patterns of TCR occurrence. Rather than using new phenotypic data, the later analysis identified candidate immune exposures from TCR beta sequences and from how often those sequences occurred across donors. An earlier analysis of 500 to 750 of the donors applied high-throughput TCR beta sequencing to assess whether each TCR beta V gene segment acted as functional or pseudogenic. Donor age, sex, ethnicity and CMV serostatus were compiled together with the repertoire data. Genome-wide SNP genotypes for about three fifths of the roughly 670 donors were used in a later genetic analysis, which treated that subset as a discovery cohort. Every repertoire in the discovery cohort had been generated on one and the same sequencing platform. Both class I and class II loci were covered by HLA typing, at four-digit resolution. The number of donors typed differed by locus, with roughly 620-630 for A, B, C, DRB1 and DQB1, around 500 for DQA1, 600 to 610 for DPA1, and 400 to 490 for DPB1. Four or five DR-DQ haplotypes were handled as single units for association and clustering because linkage in the cohort was strong. Across 300 to 400 genotyped donors of the cohort, an average of roughly 200,000 unique TCR beta nucleotide sequences per donor were sequenced, and 15% to 20% of those sequences were non-productive.

The CDR3 measures 17 amino acids from cysteine to phenylalanine. Only the CDR3 portion is preserved as DNA: 51 bases, with reading frame beginning at the first base. The germline V gene specifies KGHSH as CDR1 and LQKENI as CDR2. The V and J ends are trimmed by 0 bases and 4 bases, leaving 16 bases between them. Library preparation used the immunoSEQ multiplex PCR assay. For the multiplex PCR, a mixture combining 60 forward primers for TCR Vbeta segments and 13 reverse primers for TCR Jbeta segments was used. The CDR3 region of rearranged TCR beta genes was amplified from genomic DNA with a multiplex PCR assay. Amplified TCR beta libraries were sequenced as 87-base-pair reads on the Illumina HiSeq System. As for the authors' bioinformatics: Across the roughly 700 repertoires, a later analysis counted 75 million to 90 million unique TCR beta chains, 8.5 million to 12 million of which were shared by at least two donors. A nearest-neighbor algorithm error-corrected the raw reads and collapsed the reads into unique sequences, merging closely related sequences to remove PCR and sequencing errors. Alignment of CDR3 sequences to IMGT reference sequences was used to assign V, D and J gene segments. Each retained sequence needed at least a six-nucleotide match to both a V gene segment and a J gene segment. A rearrangement was called productive if the CDR3 had no stop codons and remained in frame with V and J, and every other rearrangement was called non-productive. CDR3 was defined according to IMGT convention as the region running from the second conserved V-encoded cysteine to the conserved J-encoded phenylalanine. Sequences without an unambiguous match to a single V gene segment were excluded from the earlier analysis of about 600 of the donors. In an earlier analysis of approximately 560 of the donors, a V segment was called functional when productive rearrangements were above 56.7%, and segregating when the standard deviation between donors exceeded 5%. A statistical classification framework was built to diagnose cytomegalovirus status from the catalog of TCR beta chain sequences. V and J gene assignment, in a later analysis, came from comparing TCR nucleotide sequences with IMGT/GENE-DB human TR gene sequences. The TCRdist pipeline was used in a later analysis to assign CDR3 sequences and most-parsimonious VDJ recombination scenarios. In a later analysis, each TCR beta chain was defined by its CDR3 amino acid sequence together with its V-gene family, and reads without a unique V-gene family were excluded. A later analysis removed 500 to 600 highly shared, low-generation-probability nucleotide sequences to deal with suspected cross-contamination and a sequencing artifact. In a later analysis, a clonal expansion index for each public chain was calculated from normalized within-repertoire ranks of inferred template counts. In a later analysis, generation probabilities were computed using a VDJ recombination model fitted to out-of-frame rearrangements, and the results were checked against IGoR. Hypergeometric tests were used in a later analysis to score TCR-TCR, TCR-HLA and TCR-CMV co-occurrence, with a repertoire-size bias correction applied to the TCR pairs. In a later analysis, false discovery rates were estimated by permuting HLA or CMV assignments 20 times. In a later analysis, co-occurring TCRs were grouped using DBSCAN, with TCRdist sequence similarity added in when clustering inside HLA-allele-positive subsets. Repertoires with fewer than 30,000 or more than 120,000 public chains, plus five repertoires with anomalous nucleotide sharing, were excluded from co-occurrence clustering. TCRdb carries this immuneACCESS record with in-frame sequences only. Its versions omit some clonotypes, under half of them owing to an unresolved V gene in the studies checked, with the rest unexplained. Clonal size and the V and J genes are those of that table, whereas D and trimming came from the DNA. This sample gives 90,000 to 150,000 clones in total; 60% to 80% of them show up just once. Clones ranked in the top ten supply around 16% of the sample.

This clone was seen a single time. It has no known antigen specificity. No much larger clone is present one base from it, and per-base qualities are unavailable. What the work shows at the level of the full study, not this receptor alone: The only immune exposure information available for the cohort was CMV serostatus. Assigning TCR associations to individual alleles was difficult when HLA alleles, especially DR and DQ, strongly co-occurred. The classifier was reported to diagnose cytomegalovirus status with high specificity and sensitivity in both the original and validation cohorts. In a later analysis, TCR association rates were found to vary across HLA loci, with the most associated TCRs seen for DRB1 alleles and the fewest for HLA-C alleles. A later genetic analysis reported fewer N-insertions in productive TCRs among donors in an Asian-associated ancestry cluster than the roughly 650-donor mean. A further reported finding was that TCR beta sequences accurately predicted the HLA-A and HLA-B alleles for most subjects in the first cohort. Because HLA typing was unavailable for some donors at each locus, only the typed subset was used in association tests. Correlated functional status among segregating V segments might reflect linkage disequilibrium, but an unknown experimental factor could not be ruled out. The authors suggested that the approach could potentially be generalized to other disease states and immunological phenotypes. Three of the identified cytomegalovirus-associated TCR beta chains were confirmed in vitro to be specific for cytomegalovirus antigens. A later analysis found that HLA-associated TCR beta chains were more clonally expanded and had lower generation probabilities than equally common non-associated chains. In an earlier analysis of 587 of the donors, most TCR beta V segments appeared in productive rearrangements about 87% or about 30% of the time, broadly matching IMGT annotations. Most TCR sequences were seen in very few donors, while some public TCRs were found in many individuals. Specific HLA alleles were associated with 15,000 to 20,000 TCR beta sequences at a false discovery rate of 0.05 in a later analysis. A later analysis reported that several top co-occurrence clusters appeared linked to parvovirus B19, influenza, CMV and Epstein-Barr virus. V-gene and J-gene trimming of TCR beta chains was associated with a missense DCLRE1C variant in a later genetic analysis, and the association was replicated in an independent cohort. In this cohort, only TCR beta chains were sequenced, and detectable features were limited by the absence of alpha or paired-chain data. According to a later analysis, most CMV-associated TCR beta chains appeared to be HLA-restricted, and the HLA associations seemed to be driven largely by CMV exposure. Roughly uniform sequencing depth across donors was assumed in presence/absence analyses, although this assumption may not hold. Because the 87-base-pair reads could not distinguish some IMGT-functional V segments, including TRBV6-2 and TRBV6-3, those segments were excluded. A total of 150 to 200 TCR beta chains were listed by the study as associated with cytomegalovirus. A cluster of highly shared sequence variants was judged likely to represent a technical artifact of the sequencing pipeline. Some 15 rarely observed V segments, including chromosome 9 orphons, were excluded from the earlier analysis of a few hundred of the donors because counts were too low.

In total, around 600 healthy bone marrow donors made up the cohort. All cohort members were sampled while nominally healthy, although unrecorded immune exposures were likely present. The donor tested CMV seropositive, placing the donor among the roughly 270 seropositive members of the cohort. A peripheral blood sample was provided by each donor, and peripheral blood mononuclear cells were used for TCR beta sequencing. Genomic DNA was extracted from the blood cell samples with the Qiagen DNeasy Blood Extraction Kit. Sample: PBMCs. The chain employs TRBV18 and TRBJ1-5; the best D guess is TRBD1, with 5 bases matching. The receptor's source is a man aged 50-60 years in good health and CMV-seropositive. The nucleotides read TGTGCCAGCTCACCACCTGTGGGCGGGGGTACAAATCAGCCCCAGCATTTT. Its protein is CASSPPVGGGTNQPQHF.